The 24 T cell receptor beta chains listed next were all sequenced from one sample in a study of T-cell reconstitution after alpha-beta-depleted transplantation in children (dated by TCRdb to between 2015 and 2016). The method was PCR. The sample was run on an Illumina HiSeq 2500. To normalize quantification of the TCRbeta repertoire, the TCR libraries were built with molecular barcoding that relied on unique molecular identifiers. TCRdb reanalyzed the raw reads on its own, using fastp at Q25 for trimming and MiXCR for clone calling, and kept in-frame beta chains. Identical CDR3 proteins give one entry, which carries the most common genes and DNA. The sample table records hundreds of thousands of distinct CDR3 sequences; around 13% of these occur just once. Around 0.8% of the sample goes to the ten largest clones. The treatment or condition label for this specimen denotes: allogeneic hematopoietic cell transplantation with graft depleted of TCRalphabeta T cells and CD19 B cells.

The sequenced sample was PBMCs, obtained before TCRalphabeta/CD19-depleted stem cell transplant. The receptors stem from a girl aged 2 to 9 with congenital amegakaryocytic thrombocytopenia, due to receive a stem cell transplant.

This clonotype has more than one count but fewer than ten. This rearrangement joins TRBV20-1 to TRBJ2-7; 7 nucleotides match TRBD2. V gave up 3 bases and J gave up 4 bases; unmatched junction bases: 6. CDR1 and CDR2 (germline): DFQATT, SNEGSKA (reference sequence). The CDR3 length is 13 residues. Here the CDR3 DNA reads TGCAGTGCTAGGGCGGGAGCCCGTTACGAGCAGTACTTC. It encodes CSARAGARYEQYF.

The table lists this clonotype with a few counts. V gene TRBV12-3 or TRBV12-4 combines with J gene TRBJ2-1; D might be TRBD2 (6 bases). The length of the CDR3 is 12 residues. V lost 6 bases, J lost 9 bases, and 12 bases lay in between. CDR3 sequence: CASRDSGGEQFF. The DNA of the CDR3 is TGTGCCAGCAGAGATAGCGGAGGTGAGCAGTTCTTC.

This chain links TRBV24-1 with TRBJ1-2, with no clear D. The germline gives CDR1 KGHDR, CDR2 SFDVKD. The CDR3 is 15 residues long. Trimming pared 3 bases from V and 4 bases from J, leaving 14 bases between. The DNA of the CDR3 is TGTGCCACCAGTGATGGAGGTGCCCCGAGCTATGGCTACACCTTC. Its translation: CATSDGGAPSYGYTF.

This clonotype was seen many times. The chain links TRBV29-1 to TRBJ1-1; no clear D. The ends were cut back, 3 bases at V and 4 bases at J, with 18 bases in the middle. This CDR3 spans 15 amino acids. Per the germline V gene, CDR1 is SQVTM and CDR2 is ANQGSEA. CDR3 nucleotides: TGCAGCGTTGAGAATCGGGGTGGGCTCGGCACTGAAGCTTTCTTT. Translating gives CSVENRGGLGTEAFF.

This clonotype came up once. The chain has TRBV15 and TRBJ1-3; D not resolved. The V and J ends lost 3 bases and 8 bases respectively, with 14 bases between them. The CDR3 loop spans 14 amino acids. The germline CDR1 and CDR2 sequences are LNHNV and YYDKDF (reference sequence). The CDR3 region is CATSRGGRGHTIYF. CDR3 DNA sequence: TGTGCCACCAGCAGGGGAGGGCGAGGTCACACCATATATTTT.

This clonotype was seen repeatedly, ten times or more. The chain has TRBV29-1 and TRBJ1-1; D call uncertain. Trimming took off 5 bases at V and 4 bases at J, with 5 bases between the two ends. CDR1 SQVTM and CDR2 ANQGSEA come from the germline V gene. The CDR3 runs to 10 residues. DNA of the CDR3: TGCAGCGTTAGGGCCACTGAAGCTTTCTTT. It specifies CSVRATEAFF.

The V gene is TRBV19, the J gene TRBJ2-1; 7 bases match TRBD2. This CDR3 comprises 15 residues. Trimming cost V 8 bases and J 0 bases; bases outside gene matches: 7. Germline V gene lookup returns CDR1 LNHDA and CDR2 SQIVND (reference sequence). Written as DNA, the CDR3 is TGTGCCAGTGGAGTGGGCGGGAGCTCCTACAATGAGCAGTTCTTC. Residues: CASGVGGSSYNEQFF.

This clonotype was counted at least ten times. The chain couples TRBV7-9 to TRBJ1-1; a weak D match, TRBD1 (5 bases). Trimming stripped 5 bases from V and 5 bases from J, with 15 bases between. In germline, CDR1 is SEHNR, CDR2 FQNEAQ (reference sequence). This CDR3 has 14 residues. CDR3 bases: TGTGCCAGCAGCGGCTGGGGGGACTGGACTGAAGCTTTCTTT. Its protein is CASSGWGDWTEAFF.

For this clonotype: A much larger clone is a single base away; this may be a read error. This chain links TRBV20-1 with TRBJ2-1; the match to TRBD2 covers 10 bases. Trimming took 1 base from V and 5 from J; bases not matched to a gene: 14. The germline V gene encodes CDR1 DFQATT and CDR2 SNEGSKA (reference sequence). The CDR3 totals 18 residues. The CDR3 DNA reads as TGCAGTGCTAGAGTTGAGGAGTCTAGCGGGAGTAAAAACAATGAGCAGTTCTTC. Protein product: CSARVEESSGSKNNEQFF.

As DNA, the CDR3 is TGTGCCAGCCCAACAGACAGGGGGTACACTGAAGCTTTCTTT. The encoded protein is CASPTDRGYTEAFF. The chain employs TRBV12-3 or TRBV12-4 and TRBJ1-1; 9 bases are a match to TRBD1. CDR3 length: 14 residues. J was trimmed by 3 bases and V by 8 bases; bases with no gene match: 7.

This clonotype was detected ten times or more. CDR3 sequence (DNA): TGTGCCAGCAGTGCACGGGACGGGGAAGAGACCCAGTACTTC. Amino acids: CASSARDGEETQYF. The J gene is TRBJ2-5, the V gene TRBV27; D is tentatively TRBD1 or TRBD2 (5 bases each). CDR3 length: 14 residues. V gave up 5 bases and J gave up 3 bases, with 13 bases separating them. Germline V gene sequence: CDR1 MNHEY, CDR2 SMNVEV (reference sequence).

The gene calls are TRBV20-1 and TRBJ2-1, with 15 bases identical to TRBD2. Germline assignment: CDR1 DFQATT and CDR2 SNEGSKA (reference sequence). The CDR3 consists of 15 residues. Unmatched junction bases numbered 8, after V lost 6 bases and J lost 8 bases. The CDR3 reads CSAKRTSGRADEQFF. As DNA, the CDR3 is TGCAGTGCCAAAAGGACTAGCGGGAGGGCCGATGAGCAGTTCTTC.

Many counts were recorded for this clonotype. This chain joins TRBV7-2 and TRBJ2-3; 9 nucleotides match TRBD1. Germline CDR1 is SGHTA and CDR2 is FQGNSA. The CDR3 has 15 residues. V lost 4 bases and J lost 5; bases outside the gene matches: 7. CDR3 nucleotides: TGTGCCAGCAGCTACAGACAGGGGGGCGGAGATACGCAGTATTTT. It specifies CASSYRQGGGDTQYF.

Ten or more counts support this clonotype. This rearrangement joins TRBV7-6 to TRBJ2-1; 11 nucleotides line up with TRBD2. Germline CDR1 reads SGHVS; CDR2 reads FNYEAQ. After removal of 8 bases from V and 4 bases from J, the junction contained 7 bases not matched to a gene. This CDR3 comprises 15 residues. The CDR3 loop is CASGTSGASYNEQFF. The DNA for the CDR3 is TGTGCCAGCGGGACTAGCGGAGCTTCATACAATGAGCAGTTCTTC.

This clonotype was observed at least ten times. V gene TRBV29-1 combines with J gene TRBJ1-2; no clear D. Trimming left V 7 bases short and J 4 bases short, with 10 bases between. Germline V gene data show CDR1 as SQVTM and CDR2 as ANQGSEA. The CDR3 is 11 residues long. CDR3 sequence reads: CSAGTAYGYTF. The CDR3 DNA sequence: TGCAGCGCCGGTACGGCCTATGGCTACACCTTC.

This clonotype was detected many times. The chain joins TRBV12-3 or TRBV12-4 to TRBJ1-2; D remains ambiguous. Trimming pared 7 bases from V and 0 bases from J, leaving 9 bases between. This CDR3 has 13 amino acids. CDR3: CASTPTANYGYTF. In DNA, the CDR3 is TGTGCCAGCACCCCCACCGCTAACTATGGCTACACCTTC.

The sample holds many counts of this clonotype. The chain is built from TRBV5-1 and TRBJ2-6; a possible D gene is TRBD1 (5 bases). Trimming stripped 0 bases from V and 0 bases from J, with 28 bases between. The CDR3 is 23 residues long. Germline V gives CDR1 SGHRS, CDR2 YFSETQ. CDR3 sequence reads: CASSLAVLGLEILLSSGANVLTF. The CDR3 coding sequence is TGCGCCAGCAGCTTGGCCGTATTGGGGCTCGAAATTCTCCTCAGCTCTGGGGCCAACGTCCTGACTTTC. Combining the CDR3 with reference TRBV5-1 and TRBJ2-6 gives the whole variable domain KAGVTQTPRYLIKTRGQQVTLSCSPISGHRSVSWYQQTPGQGLQFLFEYFSETQRNKGNFPGRFSGRQFSNSRSEMNVSTLELGDSALYLCASSLAVLGLEILLSSGANVLTFGAGSRLTVL.

The chain recombines TRBV7-2 with TRBJ2-7; the D is unclear. CDR1 and CDR2 (germline): SGHTA, FQGNSA. The CDR3 is made up of 15 amino acids. V was clipped by 2 bases and J by 5 bases, with 16 bases between them. DNA for the CDR3: TGTGCCAGCAGCTTATCCTCCGGCAGCCCTCACGAGCAGTACTTC. It is translated as CASSLSSGSPHEQYF. Full variable domain (rest looked up from reference TRBV7-2 and TRBJ2-7): GAGVSQSPSNKVTEKGKDVELRCDPISGHTALYWYRQSLGQGLEFLIYFQGNSAPDKSGLPSDRFSAERTGGSVSTLTIQRTQQEDSAVYLCASSLSSGSPHEQYFGPGTRLTVT.

This clonotype has just a few counts. The V gene is TRBV20-1, the J gene TRBJ2-7; D may be TRBD2 (5 bases). The ends were cut back, 2 bases at V and 0 bases at J, with 20 bases in the middle. This CDR3 region has 17 residues. Germline CDR1 DFQATT, CDR2 SNEGSKA (reference sequence). CDR3: CSARPRTPLIHSYEQYF. The CDR3 DNA follows: TGCAGTGCTAGACCCCGGACTCCACTCATACACTCCTACGAGCAGTACTTC.

V gene TRBV7-2 combines with J gene TRBJ2-1, with 10 bases identical to TRBD2. The germline CDR1 and CDR2 sequences are SGHTA and FQGNSA. The trim removed 0 bases at V and 7 bases at J, leaving 6 bases unmatched. CDR3 length: 16 residues. CDR3 in DNA: TGTGCCAGCAGCTTAGCTGCTAGCGGGAGAGGGAATGAGCAGTTCTTC. It specifies CASSLAASGRGNEQFF.

This clonotype has a count of ten or more. The chain uses TRBV7-6 and TRBJ2-1; 8 nucleotides match TRBD1. CDR3 length: 15 residues. The V segment lost 2 bases and the J segment 6 bases; nucleotides outside the gene matches: 6. In germline, CDR1 is SGHVS, CDR2 FNYEAQ. The CDR3 sequence is CASSLRITGGNEQFF. DNA for the CDR3: TGTGCCAGCAGCTTACGAATAACAGGGGGCAATGAGCAGTTCTTC.

The chain combines TRBV7-2 with TRBJ2-1; D call uncertain. Germline CDR1 and CDR2: SGHTA and FQGNSA. Trimming took off 7 bases at V and 0 bases at J, with 10 bases between the two ends. The CDR3 has 14 residues. The CDR3 sequence: CASTLSSSYNEQFF. The CDR3 nucleotides read TGTGCCAGCACCCTTTCTAGCTCCTACAATGAGCAGTTCTTC. The entire variable domain, with the rest obtained from reference TRBV7-2 and TRBJ2-1, is as follows: GAGVSQSPSNKVTEKGKDVELRCDPISGHTALYWYRQSLGQGLEFLIYFQGNSAPDKSGLPSDRFSAERTGGSVSTLTIQRTQQEDSAVYLCASTLSSSYNEQFFGPGTRLTVL.

This chain connects TRBV30 to TRBJ1-5; D is undetermined. Trimming shortened V by 0 bases and J by 0 bases, and 6 bases separated the two germline ends. The germline V gene encodes CDR1 GTSNPN and CDR2 SVGIG (reference sequence). This CDR3 has 14 residues. CDR3 in amino acids: CAWSVPYSNQPQHF. The CDR3 DNA reads as TGTGCCTGGAGTGTACCTTATAGCAATCAGCCCCAGCATTTT.

This clonotype was detected many times. The chain joins TRBV9 to TRBJ2-5; TRBD2 agrees at 11 bases. Germline lookup yields CDR1 SGDLS and CDR2 YYNGEE. Losses at the gene ends were 3 bases for V and 1 base for J; bases not matched to a gene: 2. The CDR3 covers 15 residues. The CDR3 protein is CASSATSGIQETQYF. Written as DNA, the CDR3 is TGTGCCAGCAGCGCGACTAGCGGGATCCAAGAGACCCAGTACTTC.